The clone carrying this TCR beta chain was counted only a few times. This sample was taken from a study of glioma-infiltrating T cells. The CDR3 spans 13 residues. The ends lost 5 bases at V and 6 bases at J; junction bases unmatched: 7. Germline V lookup: CDR1 DFQATT, CDR2 SNEGSKA (reference sequence). Using RNA template, CDR3s of TCR alpha and beta were amplified with iRepertoire arm-PCR. TCRdb independently ran MiXCR on the multiplex PCR reads; one entry per CDR3 protein. The sample includes around 150,000 distinct CDR3 sequences, roughly 43% seen only once; the top ten take roughly 20%. The V call is TRBV20-1, the J call TRBJ2-7; 10 bases match TRBD2. The specimen was glioma tissue, nonneoplastic brain tissue, or PBMCs (not recorded which). The sequence derives from a human donor with low-grade glioma or glioblastoma, undergoing nonglioma brain surgery, or in good health (not recorded which). The CDR3 here is CSAGVSGRGEQYF. The CDR3 DNA follows: TGCAGTGCTGGTGTCAGCGGGAGGGGCGAGCAGTACTTC.